Below, one T cell receptor beta chain is given with its context. Its specificity is not known. The source of the sample is a study of resident and recirculating memory T cells in vitiligo. Study-wide points: Sequences differed between biopsy sites and patients, suggesting private specificity.

The data were produced by immunoSEQ multiplex PCR, yet TCRdb's version contains in-frame clones alone and is incomplete. The profile shows approximately 69,000 clones, roughly nine tenths of them singletons. Germline V lookup: CDR1 KGHSH, CDR2 LQKENI. Trimming at V came to 6 bases and at J to 1 base, leaving 4 bases not matched to a gene. The CDR3 is 14 amino acids. The receptor was derived from a male donor with vitiligo. The chain uses TRBV18 and TRBJ2-5; TRBD2 agrees at 8 bases. Sequencing input: blood. The CDR3 nucleotides are TGTGCCAGCTCCCCCGGGACTAGCCAAGAGACCCAGTACTTC. This gives the protein CASSPGTSQETQYF.